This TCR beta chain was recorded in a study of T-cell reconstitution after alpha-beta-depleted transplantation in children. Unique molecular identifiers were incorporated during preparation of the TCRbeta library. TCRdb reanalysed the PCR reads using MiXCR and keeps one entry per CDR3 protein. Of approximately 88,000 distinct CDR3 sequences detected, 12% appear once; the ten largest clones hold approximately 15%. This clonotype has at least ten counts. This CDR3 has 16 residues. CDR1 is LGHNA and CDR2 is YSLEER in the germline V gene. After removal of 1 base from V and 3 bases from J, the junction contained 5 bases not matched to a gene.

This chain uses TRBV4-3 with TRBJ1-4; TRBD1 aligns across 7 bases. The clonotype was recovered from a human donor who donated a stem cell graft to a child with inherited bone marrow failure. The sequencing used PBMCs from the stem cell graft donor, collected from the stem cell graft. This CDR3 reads CASSQAPQGSNEKLFF. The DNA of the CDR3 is TGCGCCAGCAGCCAAGCACCACAGGGGTCTAATGAAAAACTGTTTTTT.